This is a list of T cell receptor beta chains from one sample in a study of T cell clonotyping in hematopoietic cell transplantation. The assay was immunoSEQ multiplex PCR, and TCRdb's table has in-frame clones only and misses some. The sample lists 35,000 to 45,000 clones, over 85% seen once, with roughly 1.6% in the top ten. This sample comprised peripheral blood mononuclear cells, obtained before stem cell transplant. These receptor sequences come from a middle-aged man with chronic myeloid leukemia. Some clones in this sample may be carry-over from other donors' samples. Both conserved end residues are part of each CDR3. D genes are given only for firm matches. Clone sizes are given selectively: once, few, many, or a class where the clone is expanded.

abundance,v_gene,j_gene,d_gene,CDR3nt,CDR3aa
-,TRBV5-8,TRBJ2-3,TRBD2,TGTGCCAGCAGCTTGAAGTTTAGTCGGGGGGGCACAGATACGCAGTATTTT,CASSLKFSRGGTDTQYF
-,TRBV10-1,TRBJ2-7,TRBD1,TGCGCCAGCAGTGGAAAGACAGGGGGCGGGTTTTTCTACGAGCAGTACTTC,CASSGKTGGGFFYEQYF
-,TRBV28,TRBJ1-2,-,TGTGCTACGGGGTGGGGTGGCTACACCTTC,CATGWGGYTF
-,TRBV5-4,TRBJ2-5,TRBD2,TGTGCCAGCAGCTTAAGGACTAGCGGGGGGTCACAAGAGACCCAGTACTTC,CASSLRTSGGSQETQYF
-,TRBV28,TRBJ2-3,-,TGTGCCAGCAGTTTATGGGCAGATACGCAGTATTTT,CASSLWADTQYF
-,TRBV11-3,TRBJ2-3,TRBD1,TGTGCCAGCAGCCAACTACGGGACAGAAGCACAGATACGCAGTATTTT,CASSQLRDRSTDTQYF
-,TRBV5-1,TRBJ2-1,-,TGCGCCAGCAGCCCTGGGCAGGGAGCCAGCAATGAGCAGTTCTTC,CASSPGQGASNEQFF
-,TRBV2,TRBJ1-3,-,TGTGCCAGCACCGAGAGGTCCTCTGGAAACACCATATATTTT,CASTERSSGNTIYF
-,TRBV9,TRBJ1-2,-,TGTGCCAGCGGCGGGGCTACCAACTATGGCTACACCTTC,CASGGATNYGYTF
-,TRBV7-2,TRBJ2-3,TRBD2,TGTGCCAGCAGCTTAAAGGCGGGGGACGCAGATACGCAGTATTTT,CASSLKAGDADTQYF
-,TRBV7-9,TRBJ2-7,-,TGTGCCAGCAGCTTAGGAGTAGGTTCCCACGAGCAGTACTTC,CASSLGVGSHEQYF
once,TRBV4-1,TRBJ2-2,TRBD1,TGCGCCAGCAGCCAAGAGCAGGACAGGGTAGTTGCCGGGGAGCTGTTTTTT,CASSQEQDRVVAGELFF
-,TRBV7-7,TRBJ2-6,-,TGTGCTAGCAGCTTAGGAACGGGGCCTGGGGCCAACGTCCTGACTTTC,CASSLGTGPGANVLTF
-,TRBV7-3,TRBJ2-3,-,TGTGCCAGCAGGGAGGCGGGGTCGGATACGCAGTATTTT,CASREAGSDTQYF
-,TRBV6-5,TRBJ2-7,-,TGTGCCAGCAGTTCCCCCCGGGACCCCTTCTACGAGCAGTACTTC,CASSSPRDPFYEQYF
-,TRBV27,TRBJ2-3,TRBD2,TGTGCCAGCAGTTTACTAGCGGGGGGCACAGATACGCAGTATTTT,CASSLLAGGTDTQYF
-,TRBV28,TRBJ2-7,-,TGTGCCAGCAGTTTGGGGGGGGCAAGAGACGAGCAGTACTTC,CASSLGGARDEQYF
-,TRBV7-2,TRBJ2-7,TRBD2,TGTGCCAGCGGGACGAGCGGGAGACCCTACGAGCAGTACTTC,CASGTSGRPYEQYF
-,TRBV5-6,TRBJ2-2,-,TGTGCCAGCAGCCCAACGGGGCTTTTCACCGGGGAGCTGTTTTTT,CASSPTGLFTGELFF
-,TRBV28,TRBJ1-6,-,TGTGCCAGCAGTTTAGAAGGCGATTCACCCCTCCACTTT,CASSLEGDSPLHF
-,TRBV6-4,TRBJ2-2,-,TGTGCCAGCAGTCAAGCTCAGGGGTCCGGGGAGCTGTTTTTT,CASSQAQGSGELFF
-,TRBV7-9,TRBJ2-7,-,TGTGCCAGCAGCTTCACCGGGCTCCCCTACGAGCAGTACTTC,CASSFTGLPYEQYF
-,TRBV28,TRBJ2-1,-,TGTGCCAGCAATACTTACAATGAGCAGTTCTTC,CASNTYNEQFF
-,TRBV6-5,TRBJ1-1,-,TGTGCCAGCTGCCGGGCGACGAACACTGAAGCTTTCTTT,CASCRATNTEAFF
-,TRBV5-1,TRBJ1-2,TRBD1,TGCGCCAGCAGCCTCCCGAGACAGGGCCATGGCTACACCTTC,CASSLPRQGHGYTF
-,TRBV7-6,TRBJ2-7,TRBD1,TGTGCCAGCAGCATGACAGGGGTTCACGAGCAGTACTTC,CASSMTGVHEQYF
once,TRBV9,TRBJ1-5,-,TGTGCCAGCAGTGGGGACATTGAGGGCCAGCCCCAGCATTTT,CASSGDIEGQPQHF
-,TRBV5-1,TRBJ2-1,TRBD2,TGCGCCAGCAGCTCCGGGACTAGCGGAAAGAGCTCCTACAATGAGCAGTTCTTC,CASSSGTSGKSSYNEQFF
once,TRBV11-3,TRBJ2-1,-,TGTGCCAGCAGCTTGGGGAGCTCCTACAATGAGCAGTTCTTC,CASSLGSSYNEQFF
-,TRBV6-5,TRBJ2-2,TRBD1,TGTGCCAGCAGTTCGGGACAGCTCACCGGGGAGCTGTTTTTT,CASSSGQLTGELFF
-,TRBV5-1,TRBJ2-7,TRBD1,TGCGCCAGCAGCCCGGGACAGGGTATCTCCTACGAGCAGTACTTC,CASSPGQGISYEQYF
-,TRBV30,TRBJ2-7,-,TGTGCCTGGAGTGTACTACGGGGTCGGGACGAACAGTACTTC,CAWSVLRGRDEQYF
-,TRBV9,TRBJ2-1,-,TGTGCCAGCAGCGTAGCGGCCGAATTAAACTCCTACAATGAGCAGTTCTTC,CASSVAAELNSYNEQFF
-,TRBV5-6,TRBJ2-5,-,TGTGCCAGCAGCTTGAGACCGGCTAGGGAGACCCAGTACTTC,CASSLRPARETQYF
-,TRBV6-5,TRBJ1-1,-,TGTGCCAGCAGTTACTCAGTGACACTGGAAGCTTTCTTT,CASSYSVTLEAFF
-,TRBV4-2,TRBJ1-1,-,TGTGCCAGCACCACCAAGGTTGGGGAGGGGACTGAAGCTTTCTTT,CASTTKVGEGTEAFF
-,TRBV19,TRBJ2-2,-,TGTGCCAGTAGTATTTTGGTACTTGGGGGCTCAAACACCGGGGAGCTGTTTTTT,CASSILVLGGSNTGELFF
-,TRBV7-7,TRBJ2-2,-,TGTGCTAGCAGCTTCGAGCCGACCGGGGAGCTGTTTTTT,CASSFEPTGELFF
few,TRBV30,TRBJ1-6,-,TGTGCCTGGAGTGTTAATTCACCCCTCCACTTT,CAWSVNSPLHF
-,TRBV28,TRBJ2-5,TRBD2,TGTGCCAGCAGTTTCCTGAGCGGGGGGGCCGGAGAGACCCAGTACTTC,CASSFLSGGAGETQYF
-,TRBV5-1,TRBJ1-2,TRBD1,TGCGCCAGCAGCTCTGGACAGGGGGGCGGCTACACCTTC,CASSSGQGGGYTF
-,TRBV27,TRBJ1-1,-,TGTGCCAGCAGTTCCAACCGGGTCTCAGAAGCGGCTTTCTTT,CASSSNRVSEAAFF
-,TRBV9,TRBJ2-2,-,TGTGCCAGCAGCGTAGAGTTAACCGGGGAGCTGTTTTTT,CASSVELTGELFF
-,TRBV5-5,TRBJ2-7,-,TGTGCCAGCAGCTTAGTCCCCGGGGGTCGGTACGAGCAGTACTTC,CASSLVPGGRYEQYF
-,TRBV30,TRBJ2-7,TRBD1,TGTGCCTGCACACAGGGGGGCTACGAGCAGTACTTC,CACTQGGYEQYF
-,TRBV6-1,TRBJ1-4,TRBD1,TGTGCCAGCAGTGAGGGACAGGGTTTCGGGGGGGAAAAACTGTTTTTT,CASSEGQGFGGEKLFF
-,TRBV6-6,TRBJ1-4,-,TGTGCCAGCACTTCTTTGGGACGCGGTAATGAAAAACTGTTTTTT,CASTSLGRGNEKLFF
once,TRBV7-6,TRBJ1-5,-,TGTGCCAGCAGCTTAGTAATGGGCGGGAGGGGGTATCAGCCCCAGCATTTT,CASSLVMGGRGYQPQHF
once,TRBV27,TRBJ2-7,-,TGTGCCAGCAGTTCTTGGGGGGCAACCTACGAGCAGTACTTC,CASSSWGATYEQYF
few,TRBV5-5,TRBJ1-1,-,TGTGCCAGCAGCTTGGACAGGCAGAACACTGAAGCTTTCTTT,CASSLDRQNTEAFF
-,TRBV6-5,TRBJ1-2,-,TGTGCCAGCAGTCCAGGGGCCTCTAACTATGGCTACACCTTC,CASSPGASNYGYTF
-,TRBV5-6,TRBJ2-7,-,TGTGCCAGCAGCTTGCAGGCCGGGGCAGGCGAGCAGTACTTC,CASSLQAGAGEQYF
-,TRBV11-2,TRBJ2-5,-,TGTGCCAGCAGCTTAGAGGACTTTTCCGTCCAAGAGACCCAGTACTTC,CASSLEDFSVQETQYF
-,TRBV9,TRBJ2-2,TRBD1,TGTGCCAGCAGCGGGAAGGGGGCGCTTGACGGGGAGCTGTTTTTT,CASSGKGALDGELFF
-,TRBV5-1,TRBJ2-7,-,TGCGCCAGCAGCTGGAGACAGTCGAGCTCCTACGAGCAGTACTTC,CASSWRQSSSYEQYF
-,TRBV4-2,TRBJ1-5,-,TGTGCCAGCAGCCAGCGGGCAGATAGCAATCAGCCCCAGCATTTT,CASSQRADSNQPQHF
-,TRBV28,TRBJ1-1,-,TGTGCCAGCAGATCGGGTATCACTGAAGCTTTCTTT,CASRSGITEAFF
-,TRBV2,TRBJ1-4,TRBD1,TGTGCCAGCAAGAAGGACAGGGGTAACGTGGCGGCAGAAAAACTGTTTTTT,CASKKDRGNVAAEKLFF